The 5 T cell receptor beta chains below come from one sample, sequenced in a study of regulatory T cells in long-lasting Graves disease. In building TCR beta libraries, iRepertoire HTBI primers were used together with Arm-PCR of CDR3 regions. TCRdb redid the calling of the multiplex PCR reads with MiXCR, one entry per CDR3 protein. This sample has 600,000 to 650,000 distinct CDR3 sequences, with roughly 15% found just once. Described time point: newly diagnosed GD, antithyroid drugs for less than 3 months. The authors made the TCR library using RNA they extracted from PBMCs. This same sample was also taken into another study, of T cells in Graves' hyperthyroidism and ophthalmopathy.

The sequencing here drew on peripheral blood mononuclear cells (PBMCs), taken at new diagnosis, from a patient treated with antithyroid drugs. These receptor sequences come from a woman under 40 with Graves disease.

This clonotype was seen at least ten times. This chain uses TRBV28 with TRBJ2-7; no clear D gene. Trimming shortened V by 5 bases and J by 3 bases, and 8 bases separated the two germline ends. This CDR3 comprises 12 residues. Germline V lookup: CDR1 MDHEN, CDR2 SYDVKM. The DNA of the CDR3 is TGTGCCAGCAGTCAGACCCTCTACGAGCAGTACTTC. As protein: CASSQTLYEQYF.

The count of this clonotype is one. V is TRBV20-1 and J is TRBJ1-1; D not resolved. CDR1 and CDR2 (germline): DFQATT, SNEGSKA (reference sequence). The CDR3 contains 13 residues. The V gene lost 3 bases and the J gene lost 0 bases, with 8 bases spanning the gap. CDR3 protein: CSASRRLNTEAFF. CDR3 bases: TGCAGTGCTAGTCGACGGTTGAACACTGAAGCTTTCTTT.

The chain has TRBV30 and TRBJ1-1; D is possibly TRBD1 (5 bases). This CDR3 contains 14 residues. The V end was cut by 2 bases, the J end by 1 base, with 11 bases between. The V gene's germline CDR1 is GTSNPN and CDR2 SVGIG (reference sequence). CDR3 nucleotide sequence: TGTGCCTGGAGTACAGGACTCAGGAACACTGAAGCTTTCTTT. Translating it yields CAWSTGLRNTEAFF.

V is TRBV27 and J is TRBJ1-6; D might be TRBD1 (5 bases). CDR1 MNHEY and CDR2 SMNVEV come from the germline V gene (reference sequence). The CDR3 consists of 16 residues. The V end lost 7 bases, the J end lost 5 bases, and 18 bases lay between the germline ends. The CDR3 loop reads CASKTGDILHNSPLHF. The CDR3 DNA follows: TGTGCCAGCAAAACGGGGGATATACTACATAATTCACCCCTCCACTTT.

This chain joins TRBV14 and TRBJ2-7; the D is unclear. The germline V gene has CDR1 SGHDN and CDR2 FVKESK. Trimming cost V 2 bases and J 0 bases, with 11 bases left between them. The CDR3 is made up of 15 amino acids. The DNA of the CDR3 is TGTGCCAGCAGCCAATACTCTCCAAACTCCTACGAGCAGTACTTC. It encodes CASSQYSPNSYEQYF.